This entry is about one T cell receptor (beta chain). Sequenced by immunoSEQ multiplex PCR; TCRdb stores in-frame clones only, minus some. Of 100,000 to 150,000 clones detected, approximately 90% appear once; the ten largest clones hold roughly 2%. The Seattle patients, enrolled during active infection, were followed longitudinally. The data were taken from a study of blood T cell repertoires in COVID-19. The overall study: COVID-19 samples collected from the United States, Italy and Spain covered acute and convalescent phases.

This CDR3 spans 17 amino acids. V lost 4 bases and J lost 4; bases outside the gene matches: 14. Germline CDR1 SGHRS, CDR2 YFSETQ. The chain is built from TRBV5-1 and TRBJ2-3; 8 bases map to TRBD2. Sequencing was done on a sample of peripheral blood. The origin of this receptor is a man in his forties or fifties with COVID-19, enrolled during active disease. CDR3 DNA sequence: TGCGCCAGCAGCCTCAACCCCGGACTAGCAATAGCAGATACGCAGTATTTT. This gives the protein CASSLNPGLAIADTQYF.